This T cell receptor (beta chain) was captured in a study of tumor and adjacent non-tumor tissue in lung cancer. Across the study: The patients, around 10 men and a few women, were about 31 to 85 with stage I to III disease.

No cell sorting was done before RNA was extracted from the tissue. As to this clonotype: At one end the junction does not follow the germline gene, possibly because of a read error.

The library came from three nested PCR rounds adapted from ARM-PCR protocols. MiXCR, applied by TCRdb to the multiplex PCR reads, yields one record per CDR3 protein. The table has around 66,000 distinct CDR3 sequences, roughly 73% seen once. This receptor was taken from a man in his fifties or sixties with non-small cell lung cancer. Material for sequencing was lung tumor tissue.

The CDR3 region has the DNA TGTAGTGCTACTTCGGAGGTCAGGGTAGGGGGAGAGACCCAGTACTTC. It yields the protein CSATSEVRVGGETQYF. This chain links TRBV20-1 with TRBJ2-5; tentatively, D is TRBD1 (6 bases). The CDR3 runs 16 residues. CDR1 and CDR2 (germline): DFQATT, SNEGSKA (reference sequence).